The clone carrying this T cell receptor beta chain was recorded many times. The data are from a study of human T cells and chemical hapten exposure. The wider study: TCR yield per sample varied, mainly due to pooled library volumes.

Original processing methods: Samples held a median of roughly 100,000 TCRs, range about 23,224–750,000. TCRdb re-analysed the RACE reads in MiXCR, keeping a single row per CDR3 protein. The V and J calls reflect TCRdb's pipeline rather than the authors' work. The table lists about 350,000 distinct CDR3 sequences, over 6% of them singletons, with around 6.1% in the top ten. This CDR3 is 15 amino acids long. The germline V gene encodes CDR1 MNHEY and CDR2 SMNVEV (reference sequence). Between the trimmed V and J ends, which lost 3 bases and 4 bases, there was a span of 15 bases. Sample time point: patch test 2, 6 weeks after DPC sensitization. Treatment noted: therapeutic diphenylcyclopropenone sensitization with weekly scalp DPC. Donors were 18 to 70-year-old alopecia patients suitable for DPC.

This clonotype was obtained from a woman under 30 with alopecia areata. Some clones in this sample may be carry-over from other donors' samples. Sample: whole blood, taken in connection with sensitization to the hapten diphenylcyclopropenone (DPC). The chain employs TRBV27 and TRBJ1-2; D gene unclear. The CDR3 sequence: CASSLEAPPFYGYTF. The CDR3 DNA sequence: TGTGCCAGCAGTTTGGAGGCGCCACCGTTCTATGGCTACACCTTC.